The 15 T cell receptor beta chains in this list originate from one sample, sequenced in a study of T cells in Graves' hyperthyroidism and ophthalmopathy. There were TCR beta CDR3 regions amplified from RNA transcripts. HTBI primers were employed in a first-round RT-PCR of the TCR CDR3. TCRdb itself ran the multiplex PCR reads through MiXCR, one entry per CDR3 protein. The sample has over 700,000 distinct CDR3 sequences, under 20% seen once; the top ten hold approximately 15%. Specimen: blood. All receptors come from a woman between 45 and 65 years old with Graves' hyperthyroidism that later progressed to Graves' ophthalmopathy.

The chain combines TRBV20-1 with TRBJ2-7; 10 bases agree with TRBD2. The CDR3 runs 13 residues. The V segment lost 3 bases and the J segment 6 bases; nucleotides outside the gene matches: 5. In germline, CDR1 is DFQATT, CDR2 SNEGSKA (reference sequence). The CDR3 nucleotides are TGCAGTGCTAGTTGGCTAGCGGGAGTCGAGCAGTACTTC. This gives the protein CSASWLAGVEQYF.

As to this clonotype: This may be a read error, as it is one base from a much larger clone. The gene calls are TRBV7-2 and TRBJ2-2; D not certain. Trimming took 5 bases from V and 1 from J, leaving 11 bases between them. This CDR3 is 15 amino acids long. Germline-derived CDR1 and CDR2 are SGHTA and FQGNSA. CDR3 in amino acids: CASSQGWGNTGELFF. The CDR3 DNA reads TGTGCCAGCAGCCAAGGTTGGGGGAACACCGGGGAGCTGTTTTTT. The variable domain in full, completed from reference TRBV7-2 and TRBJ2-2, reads GAGVSQSPSNKVTEKGKDVELRCDPISGHTALYWYRQSLGQGLEFLIYFQGNSAPDKSGLPSDRFSAERTGGSVSTLTIQRTQQEDSAVYLCASSQGWGNTGELFFGEGSRLTVL.

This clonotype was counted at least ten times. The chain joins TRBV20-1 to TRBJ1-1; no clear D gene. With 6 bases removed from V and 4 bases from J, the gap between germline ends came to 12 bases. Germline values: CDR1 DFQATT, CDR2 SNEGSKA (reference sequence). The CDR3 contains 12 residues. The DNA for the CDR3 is TGCAGTGCCCCATCTCAGGTCACTGAAGCTTTCTTT. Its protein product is CSAPSQVTEAFF.

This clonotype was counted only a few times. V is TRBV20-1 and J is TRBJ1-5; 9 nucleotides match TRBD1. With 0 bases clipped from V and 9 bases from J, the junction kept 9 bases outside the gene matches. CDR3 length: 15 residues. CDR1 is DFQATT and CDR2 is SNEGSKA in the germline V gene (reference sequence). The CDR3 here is CSARDGTGPFMPQHF. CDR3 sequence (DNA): TGCAGTGCTAGAGATGGGACAGGGCCCTTTATGCCCCAGCATTTT.

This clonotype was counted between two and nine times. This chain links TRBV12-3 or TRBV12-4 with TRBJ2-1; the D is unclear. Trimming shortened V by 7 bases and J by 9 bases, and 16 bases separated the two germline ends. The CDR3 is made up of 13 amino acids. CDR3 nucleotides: TGTGCCAGCACTCCCTCTCCGGGCCCTGAGCAGTTCTTC. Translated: CASTPSPGPEQFF.

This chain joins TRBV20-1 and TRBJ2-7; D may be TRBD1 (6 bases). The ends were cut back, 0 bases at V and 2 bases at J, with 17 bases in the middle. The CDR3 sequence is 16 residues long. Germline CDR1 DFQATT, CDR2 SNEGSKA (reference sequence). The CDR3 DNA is TGCAGTGCTAGAGAACAGGGTGGAGCTTCAGCCTACGAGCAGTACTTC. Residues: CSAREQGGASAYEQYF.

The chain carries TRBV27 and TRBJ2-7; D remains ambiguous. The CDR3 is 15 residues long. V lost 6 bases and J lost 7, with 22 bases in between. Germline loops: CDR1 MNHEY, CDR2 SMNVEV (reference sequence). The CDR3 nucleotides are TGTGCCAGCAGCGCCTCGGGTAGAGCCATATGGGAGCAGTACTTC. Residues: CASSASGRAIWEQYF.

CDR3 sequence reads: CASSQDSGVGRELFF. The CDR3 DNA is TGTGCCAGCAGCCAAGATTCCGGGGTGGGCCGGGAGCTGTTTTTT. V gene TRBV3-1 combines with J gene TRBJ2-2; D is possibly TRBD2 (5 bases). This CDR3 spans 15 amino acids. Trimming pared 0 bases from V and 9 bases from J, leaving 14 bases between. Per germline, CDR1 LGHDT and CDR2 YNNKEL (reference sequence).

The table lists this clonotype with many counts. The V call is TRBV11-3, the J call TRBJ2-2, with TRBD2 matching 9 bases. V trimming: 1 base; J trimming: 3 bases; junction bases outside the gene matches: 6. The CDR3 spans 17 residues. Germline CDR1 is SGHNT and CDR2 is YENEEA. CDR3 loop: CASSLVPSGVYTGELFF. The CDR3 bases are TGTGCCAGCAGCTTAGTTCCTAGCGGGGTATACACCGGGGAGCTGTTTTTT.

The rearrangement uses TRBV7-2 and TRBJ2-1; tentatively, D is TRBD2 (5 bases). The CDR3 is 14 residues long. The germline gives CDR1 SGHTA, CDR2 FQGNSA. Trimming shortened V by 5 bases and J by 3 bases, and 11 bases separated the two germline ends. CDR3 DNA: TGTGCCAGCAGCCCGGGAATTAACTACAATGAGCAGTTCTTC. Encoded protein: CASSPGINYNEQFF.

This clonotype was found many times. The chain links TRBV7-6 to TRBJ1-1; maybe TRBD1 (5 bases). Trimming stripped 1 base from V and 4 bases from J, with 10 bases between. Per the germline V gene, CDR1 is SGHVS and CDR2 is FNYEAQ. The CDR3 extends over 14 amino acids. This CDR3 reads CASSLGGGATEAFF. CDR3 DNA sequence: TGTGCCAGCAGCTTAGGTGGAGGGGCCACTGAAGCTTTCTTT.

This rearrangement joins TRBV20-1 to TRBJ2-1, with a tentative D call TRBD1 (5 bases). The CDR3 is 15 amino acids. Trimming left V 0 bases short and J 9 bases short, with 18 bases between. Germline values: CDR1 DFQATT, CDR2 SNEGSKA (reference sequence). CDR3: CSARDLGGLGLEQFF. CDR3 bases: TGCAGTGCTAGAGATTTGGGTGGATTGGGGCTTGAGCAGTTCTTC.

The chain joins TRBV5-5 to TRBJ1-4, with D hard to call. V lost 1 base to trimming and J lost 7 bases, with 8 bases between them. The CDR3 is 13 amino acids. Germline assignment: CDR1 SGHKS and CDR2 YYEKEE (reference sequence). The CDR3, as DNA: TGTGCCAGCAGCTTGCGGGTGTCTGAAAAACTGTTTTTT. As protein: CASSLRVSEKLFF.

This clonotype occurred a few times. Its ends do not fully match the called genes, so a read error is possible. The CDR3 sequence: CAGSEFLGMNTEAFF. CDR3 in DNA: TGTGCCGGCAGTGAATTTCTGGGGATGAACACTGAAGCTTTCTTT. The chain couples TRBV6-1 to TRBJ1-1; D unresolved. CDR1 is MNHNS, CDR2 SASEGT, per germline. The CDR3 has 15 residues.

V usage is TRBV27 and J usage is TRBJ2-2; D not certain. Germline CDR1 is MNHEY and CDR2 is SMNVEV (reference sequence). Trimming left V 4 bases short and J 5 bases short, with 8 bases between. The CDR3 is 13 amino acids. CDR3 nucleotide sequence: TGTGCCAGCAGTTGGGGTGTTACCGGGGAGCTGTTTTTT. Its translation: CASSWGVTGELFF.